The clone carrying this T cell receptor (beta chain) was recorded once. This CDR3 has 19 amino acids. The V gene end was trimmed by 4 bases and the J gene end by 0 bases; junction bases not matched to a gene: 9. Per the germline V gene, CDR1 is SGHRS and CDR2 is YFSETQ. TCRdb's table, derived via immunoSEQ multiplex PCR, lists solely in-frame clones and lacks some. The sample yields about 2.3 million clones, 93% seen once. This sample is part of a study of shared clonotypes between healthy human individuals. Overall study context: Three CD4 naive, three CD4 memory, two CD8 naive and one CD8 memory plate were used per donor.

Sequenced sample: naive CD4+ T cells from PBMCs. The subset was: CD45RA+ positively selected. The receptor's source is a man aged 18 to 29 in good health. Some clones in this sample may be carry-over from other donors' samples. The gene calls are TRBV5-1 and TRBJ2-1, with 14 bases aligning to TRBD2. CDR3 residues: CASSSAGTSGSNSYNEQFF. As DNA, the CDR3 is TGCGCCAGCAGCAGCGCCGGGACTAGCGGGAGTAACTCCTACAATGAGCAGTTCTTC.